This TCR beta chain derives from a study of T cell clonotyping in hematopoietic cell transplantation. V was trimmed by 2 bases and J by 5 bases, leaving 7 bases between them. The germline V gene encodes CDR1 SGHDN and CDR2 FVKESK. The CDR3 is 13 amino acids. The protocol was immunoSEQ multiplex PCR, while the TCRdb copy is restricted to in-frame clones and leaves out a portion. This table has around 9,600 clones, about 79% appearing once. The sample consisted of peripheral blood mononuclear cells, taken 180 days after allogeneic stem cell transplant. The chain carries TRBV14 and TRBJ1-5; D gene unclear. This receptor was obtained from a female patient aged 50-65 years who had an allogeneic stem cell transplant from a related donor, so the T cells may come from the graft donor. Some clones in this sample may be carry-over from other donors' samples. This CDR3 reads CASSQTAYQPQHF. CDR3 in DNA: TGTGCCAGCAGCCAAACGGCGTATCAGCCCCAGCATTTT. Together with reference TRBV14 and TRBJ1-5, the CDR3 gives the full variable domain: EAGVTQFPSHSVIEKGQTVTLRCDPISGHDNLYWYRRVMGKEIKFLLHFVKESKQDESGMPNNRFLAERTGGTYSTLKVQPAELEDSGVYFCASSQTAYQPQHFGDGTRLSIL.